This is a list of T cell receptor beta chains from one sample in a study of blood T cell repertoires in COVID-19. This table comes from immunoSEQ multiplex PCR, and its TCRdb copy is limited to in-frame clones, with some not included. The table lists 150,000 to 200,000 clones, just under 85% of them singletons. Sequenced: peripheral blood. These TCRs come from a woman of 80 years or more with acute or convalescent COVID-19. CDR3s include the opening cysteine and the closing phenylalanine or tryptophan. Not every row has a clone size; where given, it reads once, few, many or a size class.

CSVVEIYGYTF,TRBV29-1,.
CASSEGTGGYTF,TRBV2,.
CASRADLSGYTF,TRBV2,.
CASSDRGVNTEAFF,TRBV6-1,.
CASSHSTGGASGANVLTF,TRBV5-8,.
CASSLDRDVEQFF,TRBV11-3,.
CASSQRTGAHSGNTIYF,TRBV5-1,.
CASSPYADRVRYNEQFF,TRBV27,.
CASKRGSTNEKLFF,TRBV7-2,.
CASSLWGQALNQPQHF,TRBV19,.
CASSLQGANTEAFF,TRBV2,.
CASGFRQGANTEAFF,TRBV12-5,few
CAWTLGLAGDRDTQYF,TRBV30,.
CASSLGGQETQYF,TRBV7-2,.
CASSHPAGGSDQPQHF,TRBV4-1,.
CASSLFGGFGYTF,TRBV5-1,once
CASSQRAGSSNQPQHF,TRBV4-1,.
CASSLTTGGVPTGANVLTF,TRBV7-2,.
CASSRSTGVGGYTF,TRBV5-6,few
CASSYRGNEKLFF,TRBV27,.
CASSVGVGATNEKLFF,TRBV6-1,.
CASSVQGARTEAFF,TRBV9,.
CASNRDGVDTQYF,TRBV2,.
CASSTGTSSFEQYF,TRBV5-1,.
CASSFGAGVNQPQHF,TRBV28,.
CATPGQVGNTGELFF,TRBV7-9,.
CASSLPGQTEKLFF,TRBV7-8,.
CASSLPRTGGTGANVLTF,TRBV7-9,.
CASNRDRAQKNIQYF,TRBV5-6,once
CASSKRQGAYEQYF,TRBV19,few
CASSFDRGLGYTF,TRBV6-5,.
CASTGSPRALHF,TRBV25-1,once
CASSPRQGNQPQHF,TRBV3-1/TRBV3-2,few
CASSLLETQYF,TRBV7-2,few
CASRYSNQPQHF,TRBV2,.
CASSGQGLGTEAFF,TRBV28,.
CASSELGRSNEQFF,TRBV25-1,few
CASSLSRTGWGYGYTF,TRBV27,once
CASGQGANYGYTF,TRBV19,.
CASSRNAAARYNEQFF,TRBV6-2/TRBV6-3,.
CASSVGGQKGLLYEQYF,TRBV9,once
CASSSGLGGSEQYF,TRBV5-4,.
CASSDSRTGGEKLFF,TRBV18,.
CASSSRDEQFF,TRBV6-6,few
CASSPFGYGYTF,TRBV12-3/TRBV12-4,.
CATSDGGGRKAGELFF,TRBV24-1,.
CASSLSGNTGELFF,TRBV5-6,.
CASSRLAENTGELFF,TRBV6-2/TRBV6-3,few
CASKQGTGELFF,TRBV6-5,.
CASSRTSGTYNEQFF,TRBV5-1,.
CASSQDTGSSYEQYF,TRBV4-3,.
CASNRISGRGTGELFF,TRBV19,.
CASSARTGGTDTQYF,TRBV7-9,.
CASSLFSRQGDGELFF,TRBV27,once